The 26 T cell receptor beta chains below come from one sample, sequenced in a study of radiation and T cells in renal cell carcinoma. Time point reported: baseline pretreatment blood. Treatment of the sample: 15 Gy SBRT to primary tumor, nephrectomy 4 weeks later. Sequencing was performed with immunoSEQ multiplex PCR; in TCRdb, only in-frame clones are kept and a portion is missing. The sample shows some 150,000 clones, more than 70% of them seen only once. The sequences come from blood, collected from a patient whose treatment included radiotherapy and nephrectomy. The receptors stem from a woman aged 45 to 65 with renal cell carcinoma.

The gene calls are TRBV7-9 and TRBJ2-5; D tentatively fits TRBD1 or TRBD2 (5 bases each). This CDR3 contains 15 residues. With 5 bases removed from V and 5 bases from J, the gap between germline ends came to 18 bases. Germline CDR1 SEHNR, CDR2 FQNEAQ (reference sequence). CDR3 coding DNA: TGTGCCAGCAGCCCACGACGGGACGGTGGGGAGACCCAGTACTTC. This codes for CASSPRRDGGETQYF. Using reference TRBV7-9 and TRBJ2-5 for the parts outside the CDR3, the full variable domain is DTGVSQNPRHKITKRGQNVTFRCDPISEHNRLYWYRQTLGQGPEFLTYFQNEAQLEKSRLLSDRFSAERPKGSFSTLEIQRTEQGDSAMYLCASSPRRDGGETQYFGPGTRLLVL.

The chain recombines TRBV2 with TRBJ1-1; the match to TRBD1 covers 7 bases. Germline trimming cut 1 base from V and 7 bases from J; bases unmatched to any gene: 15. The V gene's germline CDR1 is SNHLY and CDR2 FYNNEI. The CDR3 totals 17 residues. This CDR3 reads CASSEVGQGEVKFEAFF. The CDR3 nucleotides read TGTGCCAGCAGTGAAGTGGGCCAGGGGGAAGTAAAATTTGAAGCTTTCTTT.

The chain carries TRBV4-1 and TRBJ1-2, with TRBD1 as a possible D gene (5 bases). This CDR3 contains 15 residues. CDR1 is MGHRA and CDR2 is YSYEKL in the germline V gene. The V end was cut by 5 bases, the J end by 0 bases, with 13 bases between. The CDR3 spells CASSLTEFSNYGYTF. The CDR3 DNA reads as TGCGCCAGCAGCTTGACAGAGTTTTCTAACTATGGCTACACCTTC.

The V and J genes are TRBV7-2 and TRBJ2-2; D unresolved. With 1 base removed from V and 6 bases from J, the gap between germline ends came to 9 bases. Germline V gene data show CDR1 as SGHTA and CDR2 as FQGNSA. The CDR3 has 14 amino acids. CDR3 protein: CASSLDNGPGELFF. CDR3 sequence (DNA): TGTGCCAGCAGCTTAGATAACGGACCCGGGGAGCTGTTTTTT.

The chain couples TRBV6-6 to TRBJ2-1; D not resolved. This CDR3 comprises 12 residues. In germline, CDR1 is MNHNY, CDR2 SVGAGI (reference sequence). V was pared by 4 bases and J by 4 bases, with 5 bases between. CDR3: CASSLGYNEQFF. The CDR3 bases are TGTGCCAGCAGTTTAGGGTACAATGAGCAGTTCTTC.

The chain carries TRBV7-3 and TRBJ1-1; D remains ambiguous. V lost 3 bases, J lost 2 bases, and 10 bases lay in between. This CDR3 has 14 residues. In germline, CDR1 is SGHTA, CDR2 FQGTGA. The CDR3 loop is CASSLGLHNTEAFF. CDR3 in DNA: TGTGCCAGCAGCTTGGGATTACATAACACTGAAGCTTTCTTT.

This clone showed up just once. The chain is built from TRBV15 and TRBJ2-7; tentatively, D is TRBD2 (5 bases). Germline V CDR1 and CDR2: LNHNV, YYDKDF (reference sequence). CDR3 size: 14 residues. The V end was cut by 0 bases, the J end by 3 bases, with 9 bases between. The DNA for the CDR3 is TGTGCCACCAGCAGAGACGGGGTTAACTACGAGCAGTACTTC. Translating it yields CATSRDGVNYEQYF. The full variable domain, completed using reference TRBV15 and TRBJ2-7, is DAMVIQNPRYQVTQFGKPVTLSCSQTLNHNVMYWYQQKSSQAPKLLFHYYDKDFNNEADTPDNFQSRRPNTSFCFLDIRSPGLGDTAMYLCATSRDGVNYEQYFGPGTRLTVT.

The chain combines TRBV19 with TRBJ2-2; 7 bases map to TRBD1. Germline loops: CDR1 LNHDA, CDR2 SQIVND (reference sequence). This CDR3 contains 13 residues. The junction had 7 bases not matched to a gene; V was cut back by 5 bases and J by 10 bases. This CDR3 reads CASSQDTGVELFF. As DNA, the CDR3 is TGTGCCAGTAGTCAGGACACAGGGGTGGAGCTGTTTTTT.

This clone appeared a few times. The CDR3 protein is CASIAVTEAFF. The CDR3 DNA follows: TGTGCCAGCATCGCGGTGACTGAAGCTTTCTTT. This rearrangement joins TRBV7-9 to TRBJ1-1; no reliable D call. Germline V CDR1 and CDR2: SEHNR, FQNEAQ (reference sequence). Trimming stripped 7 bases from V and 5 bases from J, with 8 bases between. This CDR3 has 11 residues.

The V call is TRBV6-5, the J call TRBJ1-4; D remains ambiguous. CDR3 length: 13 amino acids. Trimming cost V 4 bases and J 10 bases, with 13 bases left between them. CDR1 is MNHEY, CDR2 SVGAGI, per germline. The CDR3 DNA follows: TGTGCCAGCAGTTTATCAGTAGAAGGAAAACTGTTTTTT. This codes for CASSLSVEGKLFF.

CDR3 sequence: CASSPGQGSGNTIYF. The CDR3 DNA is TGTGCCAGCAGCCCGGGGCAGGGCTCTGGAAACACCATATATTTT. The chain combines TRBV21-1 with TRBJ1-3. TRBV21-1 is a pseudogene locus. This CDR3 contains 15 residues.

This clone was observed a handful of times. This CDR3 is CASSWSGTGANYGYTF. The CDR3 DNA sequence: TGTGCCAGCAGCTGGAGCGGGACAGGGGCCAACTATGGCTACACCTTC. J is TRBJ1-2 and V is TRBV5-5; 10 positions agree with TRBD1. The J segment lost 2 bases and the V segment lost 3 bases, leaving 7 bases of the junction unmatched. This CDR3 has 16 residues. The germline gives CDR1 SGHKS, CDR2 YYEKEE (reference sequence).

The V gene is TRBV6-5, the J gene TRBJ1-3; weak D call: TRBD1 (5 bases). Germline CDR1 is MNHEY and CDR2 is SVGAGI. The CDR3 is 15 residues long. With 5 bases removed from V and 0 bases from J, the gap between germline ends came to 11 bases. DNA for the CDR3: TGTGCCAGCAGTACCGACAGATACTCTGGAAACACCATATATTTT. This gives the protein CASSTDRYSGNTIYF.

The chain links TRBV5-1 to TRBJ2-7; tentatively, D is TRBD1 or TRBD2 (7 bases each). The CDR3 has 16 amino acids. Germline CDR1 SGHRS, CDR2 YFSETQ. V was cut by 5 bases and J by 2 bases, with 20 bases left in between. This chain's CDR3 is CASSRGEGATPYEQYF. The CDR3 nucleotides are TGCGCCAGCAGTCGTGGGGAGGGGGCGACGCCCTACGAGCAGTACTTC.

The V gene is TRBV10-3, the J gene TRBJ2-4; 8 bases fit TRBD1. Germline assignment: CDR1 ENHRY and CDR2 SYGVKD. The J segment lost 1 base and the V segment lost 4 bases, leaving 0 bases of the junction unmatched. The CDR3 sequence is 14 residues long. CDR3 coding DNA: TGTGCCATCAGTGGGACAGGGGCCAAAAACATTCAGTACTTC. It is translated as CAISGTGAKNIQYF.

This chain links TRBV2 with TRBJ1-4, with TRBD1 matching over 8 bases. CDR1 is SNHLY and CDR2 is FYNNEI in the germline V gene. Trimming cost V 4 bases and J 3 bases; bases outside gene matches: 4. The CDR3 covers 15 residues. The DNA of the CDR3 is TGTGCCAGCAGTGTTCGGACAGGGTCTAATGAAAAACTGTTTTTT. Amino acids: CASSVRTGSNEKLFF.

This chain uses TRBV4-3 with TRBJ1-5; no definite D call. The CDR3 sequence is 15 residues long. The V end was cut by 5 bases, the J end by 1 base, with 12 bases between. The germline V gene has CDR1 LGHNA and CDR2 YSLEER. The CDR3 DNA sequence: TGCGCCAGCAGCGTCGACACGACGAGCAATCAGCCCCAGCATTTT. Translated, it gives CASSVDTTSNQPQHF.

V is TRBV7-2 and J is TRBJ2-7; 10 bases agree with TRBD1. V lost 4 bases and J lost 5; bases outside the gene matches: 8. The CDR3 extends over 15 amino acids. Germline values: CDR1 SGHTA, CDR2 FQGNSA. CDR3 in DNA: TGTGCCAGCAGCTCCAGAGGGACAGGGGAACACGAGCAGTACTTC. Its protein is CASSSRGTGEHEQYF.

The chain employs TRBV11-1 and TRBJ2-5; 8 positions match TRBD1. The CDR3 spans 14 residues. V gave up 4 bases and J gave up 5 bases; unmatched junction bases: 6. Germline CDR1 reads SGHAT; CDR2 reads FQDESV (reference sequence). In nucleotides, the CDR3 is TGTGCCAGCAGCTCCCAGGGGGCGCAGGAGACCCAGTACTTC. It encodes CASSSQGAQETQYF.

This clone was counted once. The chain links TRBV6-5 to TRBJ2-3, with 10 nucleotides matching TRBD2. The CDR3 totals 15 residues. Trimming at V came to 5 bases and at J to 6 bases, leaving 8 bases not matched to a gene. Germline CDR1 and CDR2: MNHEY and SVGAGI. The chain's CDR3 is CASSAQRGGPDTQYF. CDR3 DNA: TGTGCCAGCAGTGCCCAGCGGGGGGGCCCTGATACGCAGTATTTT.

The J gene is TRBJ2-5, the V gene TRBV6-1; the D gene is possibly TRBD1 (6 bases). The CDR3 length is 13 residues. The germline CDR1 and CDR2 sequences are MNHNS and SASEGT. V dropped 7 bases and J dropped 5 bases, with 14 bases sitting between them. CDR3 coding DNA: TGTGCCAGCATGATGGTGGGGGCGGAGACCCAGTACTTC. Translating gives CASMMVGAETQYF.

The J gene is TRBJ1-5, the V gene TRBV7-9; 8 bases are a match to TRBD1. Per germline, CDR1 SEHNR and CDR2 FQNEAQ (reference sequence). V was pared by 5 bases and J by 4 bases, with 4 bases of the junction left unmatched. CDR3 length: 14 residues. The CDR3 loop is CASSPRQGNQPQHF. In DNA, the CDR3 is TGTGCCAGCAGCCCCAGACAGGGGAATCAGCCCCAGCATTTT.

The J gene is TRBJ2-5, the V gene TRBV4-1, with unresolved D. From germline, CDR1 is MGHRA and CDR2 YSYEKL. CDR3 length: 14 amino acids. Trimming shortened V by 0 bases and J by 4 bases, and 9 bases separated the two germline ends. The CDR3, as DNA: TGCGCCAGCAGCCAAGATCGGGCCAGAGAGACCCAGTACTTC. Its protein product is CASSQDRARETQYF.

Only a few counts were recorded for this clone. The V and J genes are TRBV7-9 and TRBJ1-1, with a weak D call TRBD1 (5 bases). Germline lookup yields CDR1 SEHNR and CDR2 FQNEAQ (reference sequence). The CDR3 is 12 residues long. Deletions cut 2 bases from V and 10 bases from J, with 11 bases between. CDR3 region: CASSLTRRGAFF. The CDR3 DNA reads as TGTGCCAGCAGCTTAACCCGAAGGGGAGCTTTCTTT.

This rearrangement joins TRBV7-9 to TRBJ2-7; TRBD1 agrees at 7 bases. Germline assignment: CDR1 SEHNR and CDR2 FQNEAQ (reference sequence). The CDR3 extends over 14 amino acids. V lost 5 bases to trimming and J lost 6 bases; unmatched junction nucleotides: 10. The CDR3 nucleotides are TGTGCCAGCAGCCAAAGCGACAGGGCTCTCGAGCAGTACTTC. Translation gives CASSQSDRALEQYF. The full variable domain, completed using reference TRBV7-9 and TRBJ2-7, is DTGVSQNPRHKITKRGQNVTFRCDPISEHNRLYWYRQTLGQGPEFLTYFQNEAQLEKSRLLSDRFSAERPKGSFSTLEIQRTEQGDSAMYLCASSQSDRALEQYFGPGTRLTVT.

Notes on this clone: This CDR3 fails to terminate in the conserved phenylalanine or tryptophan, so it likely reflects a read error. The rearrangement uses TRBV2 and TRBJ1-2; no reliable D call. Germline values: CDR1 SNHLY, CDR2 FYNNEI. The CDR3 totals 13 residues. V lost 1 base, J lost 4 bases, and 7 bases lay in between. Here the CDR3 DNA reads TGTGCCAGCAGTGAAGAGAGACGCTATGGCTACACCCTC. It encodes CASSEERRYGYTL.